Listed below are T cell receptor beta chains from one sample, sequenced in a study of OX40 agonist ivuxolimab in advanced cancers. Using immunoSEQ multiplex PCR, the repertoire was profiled, and TCRdb retains in-frame clones only, with some absent. The sample consists of tens of thousands of clones, 85% to 95% of them appearing once. This specimen was CD4+ or CD8+ T cells sorted from blood, taken in a trial of the OX40 agonist ivuxolimab. All receptors come from an adult with an advanced solid tumor such as melanoma, head and neck, liver or kidney cancer. CDR3s include the opening cysteine and the closing phenylalanine or tryptophan. A D gene is named only where the DNA matches it firmly. Size is stated for part of the rows, as once, few or many counts, or as a class when the clone is expanded.

d_call j_call v_call clone_size cdr3_aa cdr3_nt
TRBD2 TRBJ2-1 TRBV7-7 - CASSPGGEQFF TGTGCTAGCAGCCCGGGAGGTGAGCAGTTCTTC
- TRBJ1-1 TRBV7-9 - CASSSQGGTEAFF TGTGCCAGCAGCTCTCAGGGTGGGACTGAAGCTTTCTTT
- TRBJ2-5 TRBV5-1 few CASSLDRVGQETQYF TGCGCCAGCAGCTTGGACAGGGTGGGTCAAGAGACCCAGTACTTC
- TRBJ1-4 TRBV6-1 once CASSELWGSGEKLFF TGTGCCAGCAGTGAATTGTGGGGAAGTGGGGAAAAACTGTTTTTT
TRBD2 TRBJ2-3 TRBV5-4 few CASSPGTSGGTDTQYF TGTGCCAGCAGCCCGGGGACTAGCGGGGGCACAGATACGCAGTATTTT
- TRBJ1-2 TRBV18 - CASSPLHSNYGYTF TGTGCCAGCTCACCACTGCACAGTAACTATGGCTACACCTTC
- TRBJ1-2 TRBV11-2 - CASSPGLRYGYTF TGTGCCAGCAGCCCCGGACTCCGCTATGGCTACACCTTC
- TRBJ2-7 TRBV14 once CASSRGNYEQYF TGTGCCAGCAGCCGGGGTAACTACGAGCAGTACTTC
- TRBJ2-7 TRBV2 - CASSPLALNQNF TGTGCCAGCAGTCCCCTGGCACTTAATCAGAACTTC
- TRBJ2-7 TRBV28 - CASSPPQNYEQYF TGTGCCAGCAGCCCCCCCCAGAATTACGAGCAGTACTTC
- TRBJ1-1 TRBV5-1 - CASSLSGEYTEAFF TGCGCCAGCAGCTTGTCGGGGGAATATACTGAAGCTTTCTTT
TRBD1 TRBJ2-7 TRBV18 - CASQTGSSYEQYF TGTGCCAGCCAGACAGGGAGCTCCTACGAGCAGTACTTC
- TRBJ1-6 TRBV10-2 few CASSELGRNSPLHF TGCGCCAGCAGTGAGCTGGGACGTAATTCACCCCTCCACTTT
TRBD1 TRBJ2-1 TRBV6-1 - CASSEQGTADEFF TGTGCCAGCAGTGAACAGGGGACAGCAGACGAGTTCTTC
TRBD1 TRBJ2-2 TRBV5-1 - CASSSGQNGADTGELFF TGCGCCAGCAGCTCGGGACAGAACGGTGCGGACACCGGGGAGCTGTTTTTT
TRBD2 TRBJ2-1 TRBV30 - CALGGRIAMNEQFF TGTGCCTTGGGCGGGAGGATAGCAATGAATGAGCAGTTCTTC
- TRBJ2-7 TRBV29-1 once CSVGDSRTAISYEQYF TGCAGCGTTGGTGATTCGAGGACAGCTATTTCCTACGAGCAGTACTTC
TRBD2 TRBJ2-3 TRBV10-3 - CAISSGLAGGTSTDTQYF TGTGCCATCAGCTCGGGACTAGCGGGGGGGACTAGCACAGATACGCAGTATTTT
- TRBJ1-6 TRBV6-6 - CASSYSRRVDSPLHF TGTGCCAGCAGTTACTCGCGTAGGGTAGATTCACCCCTCCACTTT
- TRBJ1-5 TRBV5-1 - CASSLAGTSNQPQHF TGCGCCAGCAGCTTGGCAGGTACTAGCAATCAGCCCCAGCATTTT
- TRBJ2-7 TRBV6-1 medium-sized CASSLRGVDEQYF TGTGCCAGCTCACTCAGGGGTGTCGACGAGCAGTACTTC
TRBD1 TRBJ1-1 TRBV7-8 - CASSLRFKGGAEAFF TGTGCCAGCAGCTTAAGGTTCAAAGGGGGCGCTGAAGCTTTCTTT
TRBD1 TRBJ1-1 TRBV5-1 - CASSPGPTGWNTEAFF TGCGCCAGCAGCCCTGGCCCGACAGGGTGGAACACTGAAGCTTTCTTT
- TRBJ2-1 TRBV5-6 - CASSRLDNEQFF TGTGCCAGCAGTCGACTCGACAATGAGCAGTTCTTC
- TRBJ1-3 TRBV19 - CASGPSRISGNTIYF TGTGCCAGTGGTCCCTCCCGGATCTCTGGAAACACCATATATTTT
- TRBJ1-5 TRBV7-2 - CASSQQGPGLQPQHF TGTGCCAGCAGCCAGCAGGGTCCAGGGCTCCAGCCCCAGCATTTT
- TRBJ1-1 TRBV6-6 - CASSWDRVNTEAFF TGTGCCAGCAGTTGGGACCGTGTGAACACTGAAGCTTTCTTT
- TRBJ2-7 TRBV2 - CASRRTESYEQYF TGTGCCAGCCGCCGGACAGAATCCTACGAGCAGTACTTC
TRBD1 TRBJ1-1 TRBV19 once CASSSQGGTEAFF TGTGCCAGTAGTAGCCAGGGGGGGACTGAAGCTTTCTTT
- TRBJ2-3 TRBV6-1 - CASSETSHADTQYF TGTGCCAGCAGCGAGACTAGTCACGCAGATACGCAGTATTTT
TRBD2 TRBJ2-4 TRBV30 - CAWSATSGDIQYF TGTGCCTGGAGTGCCACTAGCGGCGACATTCAGTACTTC
- TRBJ2-7 TRBV14 - CASSLRREVGYTYEQYF TGTGCCAGCAGCCTCCGAAGGGAGGTTGGGTATACCTACGAGCAGTACTTC
TRBD1 TRBJ2-3 TRBV27 - CASTLRGRAYF TGTGCCAGCACCTTGAGGGGGCGCGCCTATTTT
- TRBJ1-6 TRBV2 - CASTRGFDSPLHF TGTGCCAGTACCAGGGGCTTTGATTCACCCCTCCACTTT
- TRBJ2-7 TRBV5-4 - CASSLSPDGGREQYF TGTGCCAGCAGCCTCTCACCGGACGGGGGTAGGGAGCAGTACTTC
- TRBJ2-1 TRBV2 - CASSEVQYNEQFF TGTGCCAGCAGTGAAGTACAATACAATGAGCAGTTCTTC
- TRBJ2-4 TRBV2 - CASSDPKNIQYF TGTGCCAGCAGTGACCCCAAAAACATTCAGTACTTC
TRBD2 TRBJ2-7 TRBV5-1 - CASSLRLAGGQEQYF TGTGCCAGCAGCTTAAGACTAGCGGGAGGGCAAGAACAGTACTTC
- TRBJ2-4 TRBV2 - CASSDVPLNIQYF TGTGCCAGCAGTGATGTCCCTCTAAACATTCAGTACTTC
TRBD2 TRBJ2-2 TRBV27 - CASSLSASGSPAGELFF TGTGCCAGCAGTTTATCGGCTAGCGGGAGTCCCGCCGGGGAGCTGTTTTTT
- TRBJ1-2 TRBV7-2 - CASSPDKNYGYTF TGTGCCAGCAGCCCCGACAAGAACTATGGCTACACCTTC
- TRBJ2-3 TRBV15 - CATSARGSTDTQYF TGTGCCACCAGCGCCCGAGGTAGCACAGATACGCAGTATTTT
- TRBJ2-3 TRBV7-2 - CASSQWGDSTDTQYF TGTGCCAGCAGCCAGTGGGGGGATAGCACAGATACGCAGTATTTT
TRBD2 TRBJ2-5 TRBV5-4 - CASSLDLRGAGETQYF TGTGCCAGCAGCTTGGATTTGCGGGGGGCAGGAGAGACCCAGTACTTC
- TRBJ1-1 TRBV18 - CASSPEHSNTEAFF TGTGCCAGCTCACCAGAACACTCTAACACTGAAGCTTTCTTT
- TRBJ2-5 TRBV5-6 few CASSLGPMETQYF TGTGCCAGCAGCTTGGGGCCGATGGAGACCCAGTACTTC
- TRBJ1-1 TRBV6-1 - CASSEVVLMNTEAFF TGTGCCAGCAGTGAAGTAGTCCTTATGAACACTGAAGCTTTCTTT
TRBD2 TRBJ2-1 TRBV6-6 - CASSPSSASGMGQFF TGTGCCAGCAGTCCCTCCTCGGCTAGCGGGATGGGGCAGTTCTTC
TRBD2 TRBJ2-7 TRBV5-4 - CASSSASGASYEQYF TGTGCCAGCAGCTCCGCTAGCGGGGCCTCCTACGAGCAGTACTTC
- TRBJ2-1 TRBV5-1 - CASSSQGPVDHEQFF TGCGCCAGCAGCTCCCAGGGCCCCGTAGATCATGAGCAGTTCTTC
- TRBJ2-5 TRBV19 - CASMEGRRSTQYF TGTGCCAGTATGGAGGGTCGACGGTCGACCCAGTACTTC
- TRBJ1-2 TRBV2 - CASSAGALGYTF TGTGCCAGCAGTGCAGGGGCGCTGGGCTACACCTTC